A single sample is the source of the 14 T cell receptor beta chains below, sequenced in a study of cytomegalovirus exposure and HLA in healthy donors. With 60 Vbeta and 13 Jbeta primers, the PCR was carried out. The method was immunoSEQ multiplex PCR; TCRdb's version includes in-frame clones alone and lacks a portion of them. The table shows some 120,000 clones, with about 80% occurring only once. The sample was PBMCs. The source of these receptors is a woman in her thirties or forties in good health and CMV-seropositive.

The V call is TRBV15, the J call TRBJ2-5; no firm D call. V was pared by 1 base and J by 4 bases, with 7 bases between. CDR1 is LNHNV and CDR2 is YYDKDF in the germline V gene (reference sequence). This CDR3 region has 13 residues. CDR3 coding DNA: TGTGCCACCAGCAGAGGACGAGGAGAGACCCAGTACTTC. This gives the protein CATSRGRGETQYF.

This clone was found a few times. CDR3 coding DNA: TGTGCCAGCAGTGAATGGTCAGGGGGCCTCAGGAACTACGAGCAGTACTTC. Its protein product is CASSEWSGGLRNYEQYF. The V gene is TRBV25-1, the J gene TRBJ2-7; the match to TRBD1 covers 8 bases. CDR3 size: 17 residues. From germline, CDR1 is MGHDK and CDR2 SYGVNS. The V gene end was trimmed by 1 base and the J gene end by 3 bases; junction bases not matched to a gene: 11.

The chain combines TRBV29-1 with TRBJ1-1; no firm D call. The CDR3 has 14 residues. Between the trimmed V and J ends, which lost 3 bases and 0 bases, there was a span of 11 bases. Germline loops: CDR1 SQVTM, CDR2 ANQGSEA. CDR3 coding DNA: TGCAGCGTTGAGGGCAGGCAGATGAACACTGAAGCTTTCTTT. This codes for CSVEGRQMNTEAFF.

The gene calls are TRBV7-3 and TRBJ2-5, with a possible D match to TRBD1 (5 bases). CDR3 size: 13 residues. Germline CDR1 reads SGHTA; CDR2 reads FQGTGA. V dropped 8 bases and J dropped 4 bases, with 14 bases sitting between them. The CDR3 loop reads CASSQGLRETQYF. In nucleotides, the CDR3 is TGTGCCAGCTCCCAGGGATTAAGAGAGACCCAGTACTTC.

The gene calls are TRBV11-2 and TRBJ1-1, with TRBD1 identical over 8 bases. The CDR3 is made up of 15 amino acids. Trimming at V came to 2 bases and at J to 7 bases, leaving 9 bases not matched to a gene. The V gene's germline CDR1 is SGHAT and CDR2 FQNNGV. The CDR3 protein is CASSLLRDRGHEAFF. CDR3 DNA sequence: TGTGCCAGCAGCTTACTCCGCGACAGGGGCCATGAAGCTTTCTTT.

The J gene is TRBJ1-2, the V gene TRBV5-1, with TRBD1 as a possible D gene (5 bases). CDR1 is SGHRS, CDR2 YFSETQ, per germline. With 1 base removed from V and 4 bases from J, the gap between germline ends came to 11 bases. This CDR3 contains 14 residues. The CDR3 loop is CASSLRGESYGYTF. Here the CDR3 DNA reads TGCGCCAGCAGCTTGAGGGGCGAGTCCTATGGCTACACCTTC.

V and J are TRBV5-1 and TRBJ1-6; the match to TRBD1 covers 8 bases. With V trimmed by 4 bases and J by 5 bases, 2 bases remained unmatched. Germline V gene sequence: CDR1 SGHRS, CDR2 YFSETQ. The CDR3 has 14 amino acids. CDR3 coding DNA: TGCGCCAGCAGCGTACAGGGGGATAATTCACCCCTCCACTTT. Amino acid sequence: CASSVQGDNSPLHF.

The CDR3 protein is CASSQPSDTLKIQPQHF. In nucleotides, the CDR3 is TGTGCCAGCAGCCAACCCTCGGACACTTTAAAAATTCAGCCCCAGCATTTT. V gene TRBV14 combines with J gene TRBJ1-5, with D possibly matching TRBD1 (5 bases). The CDR3 has 17 residues. V was shortened by 2 bases and J by 6 bases, with 20 bases between the two germline ends. In germline, CDR1 is SGHDN, CDR2 FVKESK.

CDR3 bases: TGTGCCAGCAGGAGGTCCACAGATACGCAGTATTTT. Its translation: CASRRSTDTQYF. The rearrangement joins TRBV6-1 to TRBJ2-3; D unclear. Trimming removed 6 bases at V and 2 bases at J, with 6 bases between. This CDR3 region has 12 residues. CDR1 is MNHNS and CDR2 is SASEGT in the germline V gene.

V usage is TRBV13 and J usage is TRBJ2-7, with TRBD2 matching 8 bases. CDR1 and CDR2 (germline): PRHDT, FYEKMQ (reference sequence). Trimming took 2 bases from V and 4 from J; bases not matched to a gene: 10. This CDR3 comprises 16 residues. CDR3 nucleotides: TGTGCCAGCAGCTTAATCCAGTTCGGGGGGGAGTACGAGCAGTACTTC. Residues: CASSLIQFGGEYEQYF.

This clone was observed a few times. V gene TRBV4-1 combines with J gene TRBJ2-1, with 9 bases fitting TRBD2. Germline CDR1 reads MGHRA; CDR2 reads YSYEKL. This CDR3 is 14 amino acids long. After removal of 1 base from V and 7 bases from J, the junction contained 2 bases not matched to a gene. The CDR3 DNA reads TGCGCCAGCAGCCAAGGGGGACTAGCTAATGAGCAGTTCTTC. As protein: CASSQGGLANEQFF.

The V and J genes are TRBV7-9 and TRBJ2-3, with a weak D call TRBD1 (6 bases). The CDR3 extends over 12 amino acids. V was clipped by 7 bases and J by 6 bases, with 11 bases between them. From germline, CDR1 is SEHNR and CDR2 FQNEAQ (reference sequence). The CDR3 spells CASNQGFDTQYF. The CDR3 nucleotides read TGTGCCAGCAATCAGGGGTTCGATACGCAGTATTTT.

The chain is built from TRBV5-1 and TRBJ2-1, with TRBD2 matching over 12 bases. Unmatched junction bases numbered 3, after V lost 1 base and J lost 10 bases. Germline V lookup: CDR1 SGHRS, CDR2 YFSETQ. The CDR3 is made up of 14 amino acids. In DNA form, the CDR3 reads TGCGCCAGCAGCTTGATTCTAGCGGGGGGGGAGCAGTTCTTC. It encodes CASSLILAGGEQFF.

The genes are TRBV6-5 and TRBJ1-4, with 7 positions matching TRBD1. V was clipped by 2 bases and J by 7 bases; unmatched bases: 4. Germline V CDR1 and CDR2: MNHEY, SVGAGI. The CDR3 has 14 amino acids. Here the CDR3 reads CASSYGGGREKLFF. The CDR3 DNA sequence: TGTGCCAGCAGTTACGGAGGGGGCCGTGAAAAACTGTTTTTT.